These 30 T cell receptor beta chains were all obtained from the same sample, sequenced in a study of tumor and adjacent non-tumor tissue in lung cancer. RNA was extracted from bulk tissue without any cell sorting. The library came from three nested PCR rounds adapted from ARM-PCR protocols. TCRdb redid the calling of the multiplex PCR reads with MiXCR, one entry per CDR3 protein. The data show fewer than 85,000 distinct CDR3 sequences, roughly 73% seen once. Sequencing was carried out using lung tumor tissue. These receptors came from a woman between 50 and 59 years old with non-small cell lung cancer.

In regard to this clonotype: Since the CDR3 does not end with the conserved phenylalanine or tryptophan, this likely comes from a read error. The chain couples TRBV12-3 or TRBV12-4 to TRBJ2-5, with a tentative D call TRBD2 (6 bases). The CDR3 loop spans 17 amino acids. V was cut by 1 base and J by 0 bases, with 15 bases left in between. CDR3 sequence reads: CASSLGPQRGYQETQYY. The CDR3 DNA sequence: TGTGCCAGCAGTTTAGGACCCCAACGGGGGTACCAAGAGACCCAGTACTAC.

This clonotype occurred many times. The chain uses TRBV30 and TRBJ2-2, with D hard to call. CDR3 length: 13 amino acids. V was pared by 4 bases and J by 5 bases, with 11 bases between. Germline V gene data show CDR1 as GTSNPN and CDR2 as SVGIG (reference sequence). Here the CDR3 reads CAWIHLRTGELFF. The CDR3 DNA sequence: TGTGCCTGGATCCACTTGCGGACCGGGGAGCTGTTTTTT. The whole variable domain, remainder taken from reference TRBV30 and TRBJ2-2, is SQTIHQWPATLVQPVGSPLSLECTVEGTSNPNLYWYRQAAGRGLQLLFYSVGIGQISSEVPQNLSASRPQDRQFILSSKKLLLSDSGFYLCAWIHLRTGELFFGEGSRLTVL.

This clonotype has ten or more counts. This chain joins TRBV30 and TRBJ2-3; no reliable D call. This CDR3 has 12 residues. With 2 bases removed from V and 2 bases from J, the gap between germline ends came to 5 bases. CDR1 and CDR2 (germline): GTSNPN, SVGIG (reference sequence). In DNA form, the CDR3 reads TGTGCCTGGAGTTTAAACACAGATACGCAGTATTTT. This translates into CAWSLNTDTQYF.

J is TRBJ2-5 and V is TRBV12-3 or TRBV12-4, with D possibly TRBD2 on 5 matching bases. This CDR3 spans 12 amino acids. In nucleotides, the CDR3 is TGTGTCGGCAGTTTAGCCATCGGGGCCCAGTACTTC. It translates to CVGSLAIGAQYF.

This clonotype came up a few times. One end of the junction is discordant with germline, which a read error may explain. The CDR3 nucleotides are TGTGCCAGCAGGGACAGGGACACAGATACGCAGTATTTC. It yields the protein CASRDRDTDTQYF. The chain employs TRBV6-5 and TRBJ2-3; 8 bases fit TRBD1. The length of the CDR3 is 13 residues. Germline V gene sequence: CDR1 MNHEY, CDR2 SVGAGI.

This clonotype was seen many times. The chain joins TRBV5-4 to TRBJ2-5; 12 bases align to TRBD2. Per the germline V gene, CDR1 is SGHNT and CDR2 is YYREEE (reference sequence). Germline trimming cut 2 bases from V and 2 bases from J; bases unmatched to any gene: 1. This CDR3 is built from 15 residues. The CDR3 sequence: CASSFGLAGQETQYF. For the CDR3, the DNA is TGTGCCAGCAGCTTCGGACTAGCGGGGCAAGAGACCCAGTACTTC.

In this sample, this clonotype turned up a few times. The junction departs from germline at one end; a sequencing error may be responsible. This chain connects TRBV20-1 to TRBJ2-1; 9 bases align to TRBD1. CDR3 length: 14 residues. The germline CDR1 and CDR2 sequences are DFQATT and SNEGSKA (reference sequence). The CDR3 coding sequence is TGCGGTGCTAGGATCAGGACAGGGGCCATTGAGCAGTTCTTC. It is translated as CGARIRTGAIEQFF.

The gene calls are TRBV5-4 and TRBJ1-6; D is unclear. This CDR3 is 16 amino acids long. V dropped 6 bases and J dropped 7 bases, with 20 bases sitting between them. CDR1 and CDR2 from the germline V gene are SGHNT and YYREEE (reference sequence). The CDR3 sequence: CASNMLGARKNSPLHF. The CDR3 nucleotides are TGTGCCAGCAACATGTTAGGAGCTCGAAAGAATTCACCCCTCCACTTT.

With regard to this clonotype: Its ends do not fully match the called genes, so a read error is possible. This rearrangement joins TRBV10-2 to TRBJ2-3; D is unclear. The CDR3 loop spans 14 amino acids. Germline CDR1 and CDR2: WSHSY and SAAADI. CDR3 loop: CASSGISPTDTQNF. The CDR3 DNA reads TGCGCCAGCAGTGGTATAAGTCCCACAGATACGCAGAATTTT.

About this clonotype itself: One junction end disagrees with the germline gene, perhaps due to a read error. The chain recombines TRBV6-1 with TRBJ2-1, with D uncertain. CDR1 MNHNS and CDR2 SASEGT come from the germline V gene. The CDR3 length is 11 residues. The CDR3 region has the DNA TGTGCCAACAGTGAGTGGTGTGAGCAGTTCTTC. Translating it yields CANSEWCEQFF.

V gene TRBV5-4 combines with J gene TRBJ2-5; D uncertain. This CDR3 comprises 16 residues. Trimming took 4 bases from V and 2 from J, leaving 18 bases between them. Germline-derived CDR1 and CDR2 are SGHNT and YYREEE (reference sequence). CDR3 DNA: TGTGCCAGCAGCGCAAGACTGGGGAACAGTCAAGAGACCCAGTACTTC. Its protein is CASSARLGNSQETQYF.

On this clonotype itself: Because the CDR3 is missing its conserved closing phenylalanine or tryptophan, this is likely a read error. The chain carries TRBV20-1 and TRBJ2-7; TRBD2 might be the D (5 bases). The CDR3 has 14 residues. Germline loops: CDR1 DFQATT, CDR2 SNEGSKA (reference sequence). This chain's CDR3 is CSARDPGSSYEQYS. CDR3 nucleotide sequence: TGCAGTGCTAGAGATCCGGGGAGCTCCTATGAGCAGTACTCC.

In regard to this clonotype: One base away lies a much larger clone, so this may be a sequencing read error. V gene TRBV24-1 combines with J gene TRBJ2-1, with D possibly being TRBD1 or TRBD2 (5 bases each). Germline V gives CDR1 KGHDR, CDR2 SFDVKD. The CDR3 extends over 17 amino acids. The CDR3 coding sequence is TGTGTCACCAGTGAGGTGGGACCGGCAAGCTCCTACAATGAGCAGTTCTTC. It specifies CVTSEVGPASSYNEQFF.

This clonotype showed up many times. This chain links TRBV29-1 with TRBJ2-3; a possible D gene is TRBD1 (6 bases). With 7 bases removed from V and 4 bases from J, the gap between germline ends came to 12 bases. Germline-derived CDR1 and CDR2 are SQVTM and ANQGSEA. CDR3 length: 12 amino acids. The CDR3 spells CSALTGSDTQYF. For the CDR3, the DNA is TGCAGCGCGCTAACAGGGTCAGATACGCAGTATTTT.

Worth noting for this clonotype: One junction end does not reproduce the germline sequence, and a read error may be involved. The V gene is TRBV11-3, the J gene TRBJ2-7; perhaps TRBD2 as D (5 bases). Germline values: CDR1 SGHNT, CDR2 YENEEA. The CDR3 totals 15 residues. In DNA form, the CDR3 reads TGTGTCAGCAGCTATCGGACTGGATTAACCTACGAGCAGTACTTC. This sequence encodes CVSSYRTGLTYEQYF.

The J gene is TRBJ2-7, the V gene TRBV20-1; possible D gene TRBD1, 5 bases. This CDR3 region has 16 residues. The V gene lost 5 bases and the J gene lost 7 bases, with 27 bases spanning the gap. Germline CDR1 and CDR2: DFQATT and SNEGSKA (reference sequence). CDR3 nucleotides: TGCAGTGCTCGTGACTCACAGGTCCCACTACTTAGTGAGCAGTACTTC. Protein: CSARDSQVPLLSEQYF.

With regard to this clonotype: A much larger clone lies a single base off, so this may be a read error. The V and J genes are TRBV19 and TRBJ1-1, with D unresolved. In germline, CDR1 is LNHDA, CDR2 SQIVND (reference sequence). Trimming removed 9 bases from V and 5 bases from J, with 16 bases in between. The CDR3 runs to 13 residues. CDR3 in amino acids: CASPKGLGTEAFF. The CDR3 region has the DNA TGTGCCAGCCCAAAAGGTTTGGGGACTGAAGCTTTCTTT.

The chain uses TRBV12-3 or TRBV12-4 and TRBJ2-2; D might be TRBD1 or TRBD2, each matching 5 bases. Trimming shortened V by 6 bases and J by 9 bases, and 17 bases separated the two germline ends. The CDR3 is made up of 14 amino acids. The CDR3 DNA reads as TGTGCCAGCAGGTGGACAAGGGAGCGCCGGGAGCTGTTTTTT. Translating it yields CASRWTRERRELFF.

This clonotype has a count of ten or more. V usage is TRBV28 and J usage is TRBJ2-7; weak D call: TRBD1 (5 bases). This CDR3 region has 14 residues. The germline gives CDR1 MDHEN, CDR2 SYDVKM. V shed 1 base and J shed 6 bases, with 13 bases lying between them. The DNA of the CDR3 is TGTGCCAGCAGTTTATACCTACAGGTTTCCGAGCAGTACTTC. Translated, it gives CASSLYLQVSEQYF.

This clonotype was observed a single time. The chain links TRBV6-5 to TRBJ2-7; 12 bases are a match to TRBD2. Germline loops: CDR1 MNHEY, CDR2 SVGAGI. The ends lost 7 bases at V and 13 bases at J; junction bases unmatched: 14. The CDR3 extends over 14 amino acids. CDR3 sequence reads: CASKGLAGPYVQYF. The CDR3 DNA is TGTGCCAGCAAAGGACTAGCGGGACCCTACGTGCAATACTTC.

This clonotype was counted at least ten times. The chain combines TRBV10-3 with TRBJ2-3; D possibly uses TRBD1 or TRBD2 (5 bases each). The CDR3 consists of 14 residues. CDR1 ENHRY and CDR2 SYGVKD come from the germline V gene. Trimming removed 6 bases from V and 5 bases from J, with 15 bases in between. The CDR3 is CAISPGTGVDTQYF. The CDR3 DNA reads TGTGCCATCAGCCCCGGGACCGGGGTAGATACGCAGTATTTT.

Regarding this clonotype: One end of the junction is discordant with germline, which a read error may explain. The V call is TRBV20-1, the J call TRBJ1-5, with 9 bases lining up with TRBD1. CDR3 size: 15 residues. The V gene's germline CDR1 is DFQATT and CDR2 SNEGSKA (reference sequence). The CDR3 DNA reads TGCACTGCTAGAGAGGCCGGACAGGGGAACAAGCCCCAGCATTTT. Protein product: CTAREAGQGNKPQHF.

Worth noting for this clonotype: Compared with germline, one end of the junction differs, possibly owing to a read error. The rearrangement joins TRBV6-2 or TRBV6-3 to TRBJ2-6; D is unresolved. The CDR3 runs to 15 residues. The germline V gene has CDR1 MNHEY and CDR2 SVGEGT. The CDR3 sequence: CANSGPISGANVPTF. The CDR3 nucleotides read TGTGCCAACAGTGGACCGATCTCTGGAGCCAACGTCCCGACTTTC.

Worth noting for this clonotype: Sequence at one end of the junction differs from germline and may be a read error. This rearrangement joins TRBV20-1 to TRBJ1-5, with a weak D call TRBD1 (5 bases). Germline CDR1 and CDR2: DFQATT and SNEGSKA (reference sequence). The CDR3 extends over 16 amino acids. The CDR3 coding sequence is TGCAGTCCTAGAGATTTGCTAGGGGATGGCAATCAGCCCCAGCAATTT. Amino acids: CSPRDLLGDGNQPQQF.

A remark on this clonotype: Its ends do not fully match the called genes, so a read error is possible. This sequence joins TRBV11-2 and TRBJ1-2; perhaps TRBD1 as D (5 bases). Germline V gives CDR1 SGHAT, CDR2 FQNNGV. The length of the CDR3 is 16 residues. In DNA, the CDR3 is TGTGCCAGCAGCTTAGGCCCCTCCGGGGCAGCCTATGCCTACGCCTTC. It translates to CASSLGPSGAAYAYAF.

For this clonotype: The conserved phenylalanine or tryptophan is not found at the CDR3 terminus, so this likely reflects a read error. The limits of the CDR3 on the DNA are not certain, so only TCRdb's listed CDR3 is given. This rearrangement joins TRBV10-1 to TRBJ2-2; the table's D gene call, TRBD1, was not cross checked with the DNA. A total of 13 residues make up the CDR3, ends included. The germline CDR1 and CDR2 sequences are WNHNN and SYGVQD (reference sequence). CDR3 protein: CASIDLYIGELFS.

Note on this clonotype: Germline and junction disagree at one end, which may indicate a read error. V gene TRBV6-6 combines with J gene TRBJ1-1; D not resolved. Germline-derived CDR1 and CDR2 are MNHNY and SVGAGI (reference sequence). This CDR3 is 14 amino acids long. CDR3 nucleotides: TGTGCCAGCGATTACCCAGAAGTGAACACTGAAGCTTTATTT. As protein: CASDYPEVNTEALF.

Points on this clonotype: One junction end disagrees with the germline gene, perhaps due to a read error. This rearrangement joins TRBV29-1 to TRBJ1-4; no clear D. In germline, CDR1 is SQVTM, CDR2 ANQGSEA. The CDR3 is made up of 13 amino acids. Here the CDR3 DNA reads TGCAGCGTTGTGGAAGGCGTTTACGAAAAACAGTTTTTT. This translates into CSVVEGVYEKQFF.

Of note for this clonotype: A read error may produce the germline difference seen at one junction end. The chain is built from TRBV7-8 and TRBJ2-1, with D unresolved. The length of the CDR3 is 14 residues. In germline, CDR1 is SGHVS, CDR2 FQNEAQ. This CDR3 is CASSLEAGYNGQFF. CDR3 DNA: TGTGCCAGCAGCTTAGAGGCTGGCTACAATGGGCAGTTCTTC.

As to this clonotype: Its ends do not fully match the called genes, so a read error is possible. This rearrangement joins TRBV20-1 to TRBJ1-5; D gene ambiguous. The germline gives CDR1 DFQATT, CDR2 SNEGSKA (reference sequence). The CDR3 totals 14 residues. This CDR3 is CSAREGPRNQPQHF. In DNA, the CDR3 is TGCAGTGCTAGAGAGGGTCCAAGGAATCAGCCCCAACATTTT.